This entry concerns a single T cell receptor beta chain. No antigen is known for it. This sample was taken from a study of PD-1 blockade in classical Hodgkin lymphoma. The study, taken as a whole, reports: The baseline diversity of complete responders showed similarity to that of newly diagnosed patients. TCR diversity at baseline was reported to be reduced in newly diagnosed patients relative to healthy donors. CD4+ TCR diversity rose significantly by C4D1, and CD8+ TCR diversity did not.

Time point denoted: cycle 4 day 1 (C4D1), after six to seven weeks of nivolumab. Every patient experienced relapse after autologous stem cell transplantation, and brentuximab vedotin exposure varied. Using immunoSEQ multiplex PCR, the repertoire was profiled, and TCRdb retains in-frame clones only, with some absent. The sample has tens of thousands of clones; 85% to 90% are singletons. The CDR3 sequence is 16 residues long. Trimming at V came to 4 bases and at J to 2 bases, leaving 8 bases not matched to a gene. Germline V gene sequence: CDR1 LNHDA, CDR2 SQIVND (reference sequence). Sequencing was performed on peripheral blood mononuclear cells (PBMCs), taken before the fourth cycle of nivolumab. The gene calls are TRBV19 and TRBJ2-7, with 10 bases that match TRBD1. This clonotype originated in a human donor with classical Hodgkin lymphoma. The CDR3 coding sequence is TGTGCCAGTAGTACTTTCGGGACAGGGGATACCTACGAGCAGTACTTC. It yields the protein CASSTFGTGDTYEQYF.